This T cell receptor beta chain is drawn from a study of CD8+ T cells in alopecia areata. The CDR3 is made up of 13 amino acids. The V end was cut by 6 bases, the J end by 1 base, with 10 bases between. Germline loops: CDR1 LNHDA, CDR2 SQIVND (reference sequence). Treatment here: oral pan-JAK inhibitor, 5-10 mg twice daily. Lesional scalp tissue (obtained by punch biopsy) and peripheral blood were collected from alopecia areata patients. RNA extraction and reverse transcription yielded cDNA as sequencing template. The table came from immunoSEQ multiplex PCR; TCRdb's copy has only in-frame clones and leaves some out. The sample includes nearly 7,000 clones, roughly 75% seen only once; the top ten take about a sixth.

This material consisted of skin, taken at week 4, from a patient treated with tofacitinib. J is TRBJ2-7 and V is TRBV19, with unresolved D. The TCR originated in a human donor with alopecia areata. The CDR3 DNA reads TGTGCCAGTAGCCTGACTGGATCCTACGAGCAGTACTTC. Protein sequence: CASSLTGSYEQYF. The full variable domain, its missing parts supplied by reference TRBV19 and TRBJ2-7, is DGGITQSPKYLFRKEGQNVTLSCEQNLNHDAMYWYRQDPGQGLRLIYYSQIVNDFQKGDIAEGYSVSREKKESFPLTVTSAQKNPTAFYLCASSLTGSYEQYFGPGTRLTVT.